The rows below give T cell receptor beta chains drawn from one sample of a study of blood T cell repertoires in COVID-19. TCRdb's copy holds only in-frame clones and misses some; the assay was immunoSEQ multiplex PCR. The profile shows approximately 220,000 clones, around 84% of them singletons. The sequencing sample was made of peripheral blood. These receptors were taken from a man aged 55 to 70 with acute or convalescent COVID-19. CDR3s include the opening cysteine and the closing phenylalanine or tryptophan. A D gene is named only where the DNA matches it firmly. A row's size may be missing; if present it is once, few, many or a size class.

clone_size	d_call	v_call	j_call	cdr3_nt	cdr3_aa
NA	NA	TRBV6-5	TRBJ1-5	TGTGCCAGCAGTTTCCAACAGAATCAGCCCCAGCATTTT	CASSFQQNQPQHF
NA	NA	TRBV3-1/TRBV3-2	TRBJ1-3	TGTGCCAGCAGTACAGACGGTGGAAACACCATATATTTT	CASSTDGGNTIYF
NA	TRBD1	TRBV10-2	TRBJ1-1	TGCGCCAGCAGTCCCAGGGGGCCTGGAGACACTGAAGCTTTCTTT	CASSPRGPGDTEAFF
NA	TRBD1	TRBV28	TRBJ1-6	TGTGCCAGCAGGCCATCGACAGGGGGAAGTTCACCCCTCCACTTT	CASRPSTGGSSPLHF
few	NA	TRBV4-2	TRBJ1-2	TGTGCCAGCAGCCAAGATCTATCCGGGGGGCATGGCTATGGCTACACCTTC	CASSQDLSGGHGYGYTF
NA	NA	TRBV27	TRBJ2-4	TGTGCCAGCAGTTCGGACTCGGTGGCTCACTACTTC	CASSSDSVAHYF
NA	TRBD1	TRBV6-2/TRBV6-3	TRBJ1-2	TGTGCCAGCAGTAGGGACAGGGCACATGGCTACACCTTC	CASSRDRAHGYTF
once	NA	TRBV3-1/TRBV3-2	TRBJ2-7	TGTGCCAGCAGCCAAAGGGGCCGGCTCTACGAGCAGTACTTC	CASSQRGRLYEQYF
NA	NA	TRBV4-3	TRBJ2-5	TGCGCCAGCAGCCTGCTCGGGGGAGAGACCCAGTACTTC	CASSLLGGETQYF
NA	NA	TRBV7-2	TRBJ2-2	TGTGCCAGCAGCTTAGGAGTGGGGGGGAACACCGGGGAGCTGTTTTTT	CASSLGVGGNTGELFF
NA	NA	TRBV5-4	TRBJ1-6	TGTGCCAGCAGCGCGGGGTCCCCCCTGAGGAGCTCCTATAATTCACCCCTCCACTTT	CASSAGSPLRSSYNSPLHF
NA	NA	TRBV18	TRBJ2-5	TGTGCCGAAAGTCCTGGGACAAAAGAGACCCAGTACTTC	CAESPGTKETQYF
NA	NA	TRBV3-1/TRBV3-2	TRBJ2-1	TGTGCCAGCAGATTAGGAGGGGCCAACAATGAGCAGTTCTTC	CASRLGGANNEQFF
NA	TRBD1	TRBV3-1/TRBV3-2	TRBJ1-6	TGTGCCAGCAGCCAAGAGACAGGGTTTGGTTATTCACCCCTCCACTTT	CASSQETGFGYSPLHF
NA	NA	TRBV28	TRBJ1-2	TGTGCCAGCAGGGGCCCTTACTATGGCTACACCTTC	CASRGPYYGYTF
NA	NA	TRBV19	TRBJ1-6	TGTGCCAGTAGTATAGATGAGTCACCCCTCCACTTT	CASSIDESPLHF
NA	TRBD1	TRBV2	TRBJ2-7	TGTGCCAGCAGTGCCGACAGGGTCTCCTACGAGCAGTACTTC	CASSADRVSYEQYF
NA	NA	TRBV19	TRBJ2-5	TGTGCCAGTAGTATAAATAAGGCAGGAGAGACCCAGTACTTC	CASSINKAGETQYF
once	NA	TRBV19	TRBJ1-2	TGTGCCAGTAGTCCATGGACAGTCTATGGCTACACCTTC	CASSPWTVYGYTF
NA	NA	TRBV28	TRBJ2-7	TGTGCCAGCAGCCCGGTTCGTTCCTACGAGCAGTACTTC	CASSPVRSYEQYF
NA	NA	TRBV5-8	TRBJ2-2	TGTGCCAGCGCTAGCGAGGGGGCCAGGGGCACCGGGGAGCTGTTTTTT	CASASEGARGTGELFF
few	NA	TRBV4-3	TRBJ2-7	TGCGCCAGCAGCCAAGAATACAGCTACTCCTACGAGCAGTACTTC	CASSQEYSYSYEQYF
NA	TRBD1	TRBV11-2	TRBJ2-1	TGTGCCAGCAGCTCCGGGCCCGGACAGGGGGCGGTATACAATGAGCAGTTCTTC	CASSSGPGQGAVYNEQFF
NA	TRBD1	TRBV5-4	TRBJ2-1	TGTGCCAGCAGCCTACCGGGACAGGTTTACAATGAGCAGTTCTTC	CASSLPGQVYNEQFF
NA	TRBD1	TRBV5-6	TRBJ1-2	TGTGCCAGCAGTGAAGCCGACAGGGGGCGAGGGTATGGCTACACCTTC	CASSEADRGRGYGYTF
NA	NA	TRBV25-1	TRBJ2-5	TGTGCCAGCAGTGAAGCGCGGGAGACCCAGTACTTC	CASSEARETQYF
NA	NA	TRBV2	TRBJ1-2	TGTGCCACGTTCGGAGGGGTAGGCTATGGCTACACCTTC	CATFGGVGYGYTF
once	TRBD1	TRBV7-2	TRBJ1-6	TGTGCCAGCAGTAAGGGACAGCCCGGGAATTCACCCCTCCACTTT	CASSKGQPGNSPLHF
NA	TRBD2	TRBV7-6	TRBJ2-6	TGTGCCAGCAGCTTGATTCGAAGCGGGGGGGCCGCTGGGGCCAACGTCCTGACTTTC	CASSLIRSGGAAGANVLTF
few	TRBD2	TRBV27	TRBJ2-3	TGTGCCAGCAGTTCCCTAGGGGCGGGGACTAGCGGGGGGAACTTCTTCACAGATACGCAGTATTTT	CASSSLGAGTSGGNFFTDTQYF
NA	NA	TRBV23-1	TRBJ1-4	TGCGCCAGCAGTCAATTAGCCAGCGACTATAATGAAAAACTGTTTTTT	CASSQLASDYNEKLFF
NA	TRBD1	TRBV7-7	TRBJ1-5	TGTGCCAGCAGCTTCGCCCGGGACAGGGAGCTTTTTAGCAATCAGCCCCAGCATTTT	CASSFARDRELFSNQPQHF
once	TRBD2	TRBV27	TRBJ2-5	TGTGCCAGCAGACGGACTAGCGACGCCAGGGAGACCCAGTACTTC	CASRRTSDARETQYF
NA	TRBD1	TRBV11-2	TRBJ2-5	TGTGCCAGCAGCTTAGCCGGGGACAGGGGGAGCGAGACCCAGTACTTC	CASSLAGDRGSETQYF
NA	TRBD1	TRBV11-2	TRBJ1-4	TGTGCCAGCAGCCTGGACAGGGGAAATGAAAAACTGTTTTTT	CASSLDRGNEKLFF
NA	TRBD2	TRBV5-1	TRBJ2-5	TGCGCCAGCAGCTTGGCCGGCGGGGGTGGTGAGGAGACCCAGTACTTC	CASSLAGGGGEETQYF
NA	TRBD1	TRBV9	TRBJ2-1	TGTGCCAGCAGCGTAGACCCAGACAGGGGGCTAGCGGAAGGGAATGAGCAGTTCTTC	CASSVDPDRGLAEGNEQFF
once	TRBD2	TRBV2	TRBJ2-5	TGTGCCAGCAGTGGCCGAGGGACTAGCTGGGGCCAAGAGACCCAGTACTTC	CASSGRGTSWGQETQYF
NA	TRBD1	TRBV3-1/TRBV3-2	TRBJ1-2	TGTGCCAGCAGCCAACGTATCCCGGGACAGGGAAAGAACTATGGCTACACCTTC	CASSQRIPGQGKNYGYTF
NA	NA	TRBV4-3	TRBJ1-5	TGCGCCAGCAGCCAAGACGGTTATAGCAATCAGCCCCAGCATTTT	CASSQDGYSNQPQHF
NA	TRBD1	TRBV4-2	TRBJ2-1	TGTGCCAGCAGCCAAGATCAACTCCGGGACAGGGGCACATACAATGAGCAGTTCTTC	CASSQDQLRDRGTYNEQFF
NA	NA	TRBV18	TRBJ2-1	TGTGCCAGCTCACCACTGGCCATATCCTCAGGCAATGAGCAGTTCTTC	CASSPLAISSGNEQFF
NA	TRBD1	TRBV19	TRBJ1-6	TGTGCCAGTAGACAGGGGGCGAGTGGTTCACCCCTCCACTTT	CASRQGASGSPLHF
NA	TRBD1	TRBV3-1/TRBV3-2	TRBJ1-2	TGTGCCAGCAGCCCGGGTGGGACAGGGGGCTATGGCTACACCTTC	CASSPGGTGGYGYTF
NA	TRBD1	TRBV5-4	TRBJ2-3	TGTGCCAGCAGCGGGAAGGGCAGGGACAGGGACACAGATACGCAGTATTTT	CASSGKGRDRDTDTQYF